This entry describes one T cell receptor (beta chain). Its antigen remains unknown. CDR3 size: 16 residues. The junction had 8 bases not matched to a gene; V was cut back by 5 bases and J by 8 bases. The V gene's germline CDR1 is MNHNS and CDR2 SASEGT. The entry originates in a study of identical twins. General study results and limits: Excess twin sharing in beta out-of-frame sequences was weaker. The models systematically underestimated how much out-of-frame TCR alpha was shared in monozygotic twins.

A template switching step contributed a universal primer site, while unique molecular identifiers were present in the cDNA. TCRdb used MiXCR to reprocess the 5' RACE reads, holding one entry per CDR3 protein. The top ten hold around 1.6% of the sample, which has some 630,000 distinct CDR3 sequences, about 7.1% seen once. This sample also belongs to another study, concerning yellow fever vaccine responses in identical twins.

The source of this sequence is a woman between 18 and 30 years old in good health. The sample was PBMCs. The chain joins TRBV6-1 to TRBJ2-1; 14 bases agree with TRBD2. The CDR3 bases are TGTGCCAGCAGTCAAACCGGGACTAGCGGGAGCTATGAGCAGTTCTTC. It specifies CASSQTGTSGSYEQFF.